The T cell receptor beta chain under discussion was sequenced for a study of cytomegalovirus exposure and HLA in healthy donors. Study-level findings and limits: In an earlier analysis, most TCR beta V segments were productive about 87% or about 30% of the time.

With 60 Vbeta and 13 Jbeta primers, the PCR was carried out. Sequencing was performed with immunoSEQ multiplex PCR; in TCRdb, only in-frame clones are kept and a portion is missing. The data show about 130,000 clones, over 65% seen once. The CDR3 contains 14 residues. CDR1 is ENHRY, CDR2 SYGVKD, per germline. V lost 1 base and J 4 bases, leaving 11 bases between the germline ends. Points on this clone: Its antigen is as yet unknown.

The sequenced sample was PBMCs. J is TRBJ2-7 and V is TRBV10-3; D possibly corresponds to TRBD1 (5 bases). This clonotype originated in a man between 50 and 59 years old in good health and CMV-seronegative. CDR3 nucleotides: TGTGCCATCAGTGAGTATCCAGGGTCTTACGAGCAGTACTTC. Translation gives CAISEYPGSYEQYF.